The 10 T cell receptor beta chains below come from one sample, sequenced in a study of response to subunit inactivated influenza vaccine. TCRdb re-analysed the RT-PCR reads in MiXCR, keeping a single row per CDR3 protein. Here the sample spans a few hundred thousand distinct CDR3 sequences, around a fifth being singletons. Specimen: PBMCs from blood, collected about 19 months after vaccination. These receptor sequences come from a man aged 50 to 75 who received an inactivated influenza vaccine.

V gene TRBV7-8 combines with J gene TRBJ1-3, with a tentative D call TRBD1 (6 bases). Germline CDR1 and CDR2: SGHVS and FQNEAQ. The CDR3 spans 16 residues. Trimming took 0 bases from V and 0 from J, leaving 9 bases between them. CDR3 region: CASSLAYRASGNTIYF. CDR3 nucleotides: TGTGCCAGCAGCTTAGCCTACAGGGCCTCTGGAAACACCATATATTTT.

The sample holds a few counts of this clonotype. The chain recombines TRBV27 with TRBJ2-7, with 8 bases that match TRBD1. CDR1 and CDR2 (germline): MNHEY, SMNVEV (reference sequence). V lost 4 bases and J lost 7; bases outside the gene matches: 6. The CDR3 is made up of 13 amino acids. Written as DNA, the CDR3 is TGTGCCAGCAGTTCCATACAGGGGGGTGAGCAGTACTTC. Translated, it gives CASSSIQGGEQYF.

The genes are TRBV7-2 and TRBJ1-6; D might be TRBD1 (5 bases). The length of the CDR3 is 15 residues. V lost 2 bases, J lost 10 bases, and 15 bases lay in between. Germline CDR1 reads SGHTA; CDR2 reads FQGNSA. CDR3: CASSLQRDSSSPLHF. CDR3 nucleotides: TGTGCCAGCAGCTTACAAAGGGACTCCTCGTCACCCCTCCACTTT.

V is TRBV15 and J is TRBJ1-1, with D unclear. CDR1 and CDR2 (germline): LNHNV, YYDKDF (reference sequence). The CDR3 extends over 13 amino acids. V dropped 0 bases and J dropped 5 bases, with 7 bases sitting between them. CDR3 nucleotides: TGTGCCACCAGCAGAGATATTGGGACTGAAGCTTTCTTT. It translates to CATSRDIGTEAFF.

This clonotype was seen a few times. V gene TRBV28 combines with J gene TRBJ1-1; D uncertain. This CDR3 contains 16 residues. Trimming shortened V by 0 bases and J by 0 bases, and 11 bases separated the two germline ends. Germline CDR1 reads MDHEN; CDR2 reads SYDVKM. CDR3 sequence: CASSLWARRMNTEAFF. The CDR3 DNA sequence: TGTGCCAGCAGTTTATGGGCGAGGCGCATGAACACTGAAGCTTTCTTT.

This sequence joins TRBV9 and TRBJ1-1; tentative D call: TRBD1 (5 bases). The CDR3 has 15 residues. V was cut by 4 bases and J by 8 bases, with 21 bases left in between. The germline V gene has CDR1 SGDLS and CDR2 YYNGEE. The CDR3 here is CASSPGLRGYLEAFF. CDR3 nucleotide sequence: TGTGCCAGCAGCCCTGGCCTCCGGGGCTATTTAGAAGCTTTCTTT.

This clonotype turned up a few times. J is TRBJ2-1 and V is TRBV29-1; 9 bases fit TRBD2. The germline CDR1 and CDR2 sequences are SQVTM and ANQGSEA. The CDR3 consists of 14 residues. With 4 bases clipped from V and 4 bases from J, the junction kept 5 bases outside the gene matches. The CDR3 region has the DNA TGCAGCGTTGTACGACTAGCGGAGTACAATGAGCAGTTCTTC. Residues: CSVVRLAEYNEQFF.

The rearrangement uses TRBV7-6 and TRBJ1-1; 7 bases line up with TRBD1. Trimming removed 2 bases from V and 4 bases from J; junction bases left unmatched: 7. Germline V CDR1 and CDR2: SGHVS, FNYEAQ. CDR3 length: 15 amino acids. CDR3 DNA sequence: TGTGCCAGCAGCTTAATGACAGGGCCGAGCACTGAAGCTTTCTTT. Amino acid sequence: CASSLMTGPSTEAFF.

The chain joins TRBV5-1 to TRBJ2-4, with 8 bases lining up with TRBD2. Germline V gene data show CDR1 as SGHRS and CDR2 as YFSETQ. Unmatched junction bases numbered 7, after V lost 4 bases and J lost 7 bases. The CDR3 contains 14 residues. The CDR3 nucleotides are TGCGCCAGCAGCCCTATAGCGGGGACGAACATTCAGTACTTC. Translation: CASSPIAGTNIQYF.

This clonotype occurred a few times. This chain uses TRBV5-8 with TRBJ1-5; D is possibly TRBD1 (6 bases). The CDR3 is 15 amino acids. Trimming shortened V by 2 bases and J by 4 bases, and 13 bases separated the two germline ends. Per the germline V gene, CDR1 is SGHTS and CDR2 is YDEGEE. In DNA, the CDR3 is TGTGCCAGCAGCTTAGGGACATTACGAAATCAGCCCCAGCATTTT. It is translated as CASSLGTLRNQPQHF. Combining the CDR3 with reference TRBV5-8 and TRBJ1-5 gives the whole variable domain EAGVTQSPTHLIKTRGQQATLRCSPISGHTSVYWYQQALGLGLQFLLWYDEGEERNRGNFPPRFSGRQFPNYSSELNVNALELEDSALYLCASSLGTLRNQPQHFGDGTRLSIL.